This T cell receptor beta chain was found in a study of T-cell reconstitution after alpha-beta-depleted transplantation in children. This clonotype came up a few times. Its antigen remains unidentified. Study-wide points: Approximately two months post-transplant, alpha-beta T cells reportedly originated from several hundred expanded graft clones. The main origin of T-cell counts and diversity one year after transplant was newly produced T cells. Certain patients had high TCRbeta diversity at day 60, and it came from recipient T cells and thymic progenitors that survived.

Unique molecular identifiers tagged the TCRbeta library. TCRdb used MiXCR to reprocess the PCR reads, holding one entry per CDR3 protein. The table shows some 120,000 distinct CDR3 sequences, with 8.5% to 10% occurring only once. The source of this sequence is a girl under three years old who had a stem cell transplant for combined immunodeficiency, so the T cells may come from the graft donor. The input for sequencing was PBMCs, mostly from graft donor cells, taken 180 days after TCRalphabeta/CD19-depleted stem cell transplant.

CDR3 protein: CSASSGQPYEQYF. CDR3 nucleotides: TGCAGTGCTAGTTCGGGACAACCCTACGAGCAGTACTTC. This chain links TRBV20-1 with TRBJ2-7, with D tentatively TRBD1 (6 bases). V lost 3 bases and J lost 2, with 11 bases in between. CDR1 and CDR2 from the germline V gene are DFQATT and SNEGSKA (reference sequence). The CDR3 has 13 amino acids.